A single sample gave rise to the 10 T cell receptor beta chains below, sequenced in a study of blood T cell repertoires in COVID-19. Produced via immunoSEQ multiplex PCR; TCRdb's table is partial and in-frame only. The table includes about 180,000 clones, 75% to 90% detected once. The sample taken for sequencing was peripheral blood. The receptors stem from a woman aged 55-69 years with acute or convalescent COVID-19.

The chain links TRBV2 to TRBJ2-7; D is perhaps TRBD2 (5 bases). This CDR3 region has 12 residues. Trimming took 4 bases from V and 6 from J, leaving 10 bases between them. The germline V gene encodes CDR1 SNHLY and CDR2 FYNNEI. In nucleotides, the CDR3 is TGTGCCAGCAGTGCGGGCAGCGGCGAGCAGTACTTC. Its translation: CASSAGSGEQYF.

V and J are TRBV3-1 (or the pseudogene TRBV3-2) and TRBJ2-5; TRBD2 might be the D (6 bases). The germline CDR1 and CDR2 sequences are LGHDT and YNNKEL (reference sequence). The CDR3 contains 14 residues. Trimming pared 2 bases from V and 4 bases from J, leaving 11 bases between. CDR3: CASSQWLARETQYF. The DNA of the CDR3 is TGTGCCAGCAGCCAATGGCTAGCGAGAGAGACCCAGTACTTC.

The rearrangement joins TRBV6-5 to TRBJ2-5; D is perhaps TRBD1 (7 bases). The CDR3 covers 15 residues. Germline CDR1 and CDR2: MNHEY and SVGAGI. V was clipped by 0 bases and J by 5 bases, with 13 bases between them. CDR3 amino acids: CASSYSKTGRETQYF. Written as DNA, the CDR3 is TGTGCCAGCAGTTACTCGAAGACAGGGAGGGAGACCCAGTACTTC.

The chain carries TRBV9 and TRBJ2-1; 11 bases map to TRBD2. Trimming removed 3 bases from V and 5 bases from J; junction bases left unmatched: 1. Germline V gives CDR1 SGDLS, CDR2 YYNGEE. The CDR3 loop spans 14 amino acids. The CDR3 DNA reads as TGTGCCAGCAGCGGGGGACTAGCGGACAATGAGCAGTTCTTC. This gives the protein CASSGGLADNEQFF.

CDR3 region: CATRLRDYRETQYF. For the CDR3, the DNA is TGTGCCACTCGACTCCGGGACTACCGAGAGACCCAGTACTTC. V gene TRBV15 combines with J gene TRBJ2-5; 7 nucleotides line up with TRBD2. The CDR3 covers 14 residues. Germline assignment: CDR1 LNHNV and CDR2 YYDKDF (reference sequence). Losses at the gene ends were 9 bases for V and 4 bases for J; bases not matched to a gene: 11.

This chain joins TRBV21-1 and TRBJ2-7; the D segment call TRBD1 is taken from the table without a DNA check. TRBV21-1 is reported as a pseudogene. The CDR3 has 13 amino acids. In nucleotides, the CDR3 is TGTGCCAGCAGCAACGCCAGCTCCTACGAGCAGTACTTC. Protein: CASSNASSYEQYF.

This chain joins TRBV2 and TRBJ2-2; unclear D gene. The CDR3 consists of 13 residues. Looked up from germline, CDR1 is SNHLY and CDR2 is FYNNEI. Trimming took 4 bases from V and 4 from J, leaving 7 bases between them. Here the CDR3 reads CASSVTGTGELFF. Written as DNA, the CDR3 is TGTGCCAGCAGTGTAACCGGCACCGGGGAGCTGTTTTTT.

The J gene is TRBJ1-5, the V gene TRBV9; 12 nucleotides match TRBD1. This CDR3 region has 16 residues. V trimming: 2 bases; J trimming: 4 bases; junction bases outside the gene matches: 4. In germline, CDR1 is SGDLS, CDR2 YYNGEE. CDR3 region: CASSVGDRGPNQPQHF. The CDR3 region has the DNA TGTGCCAGCAGCGTCGGGGACAGGGGGCCTAATCAGCCCCAGCATTTT.

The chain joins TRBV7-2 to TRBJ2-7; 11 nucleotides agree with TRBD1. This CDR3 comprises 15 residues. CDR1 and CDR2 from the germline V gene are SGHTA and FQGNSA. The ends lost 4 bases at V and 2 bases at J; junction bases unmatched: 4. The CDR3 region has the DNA TGTGCCAGCAGCTCCTCGGACAGGGGGCCCTACGAGCAGTACTTC. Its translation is CASSSSDRGPYEQYF. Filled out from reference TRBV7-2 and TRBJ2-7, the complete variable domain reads GAGVSQSPSNKVTEKGKDVELRCDPISGHTALYWYRQSLGQGLEFLIYFQGNSAPDKSGLPSDRFSAERTGGSVSTLTIQRTQQEDSAVYLCASSSSDRGPYEQYFGPGTRLTVT.

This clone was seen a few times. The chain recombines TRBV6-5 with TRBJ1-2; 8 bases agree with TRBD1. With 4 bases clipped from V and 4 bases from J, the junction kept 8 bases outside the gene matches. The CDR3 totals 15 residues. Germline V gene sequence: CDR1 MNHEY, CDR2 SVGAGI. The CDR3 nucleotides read TGTGCCAGCAGTTCCACCGGACAGGGTATCTATGGCTACACCTTC. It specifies CASSSTGQGIYGYTF.